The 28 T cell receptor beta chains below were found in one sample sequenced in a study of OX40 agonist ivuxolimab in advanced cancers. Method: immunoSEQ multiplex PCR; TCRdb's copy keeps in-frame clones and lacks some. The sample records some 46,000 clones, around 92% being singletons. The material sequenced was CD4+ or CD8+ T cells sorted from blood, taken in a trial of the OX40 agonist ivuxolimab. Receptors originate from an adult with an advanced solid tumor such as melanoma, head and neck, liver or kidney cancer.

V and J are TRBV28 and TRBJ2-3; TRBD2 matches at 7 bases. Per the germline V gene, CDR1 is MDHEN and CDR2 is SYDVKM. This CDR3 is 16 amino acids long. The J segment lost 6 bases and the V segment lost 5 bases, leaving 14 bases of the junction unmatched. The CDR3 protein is CASSPLTGGYGDTQYF. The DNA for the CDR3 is TGTGCCAGCAGTCCCTTGACGGGGGGATATGGCGATACGCAGTATTTT.

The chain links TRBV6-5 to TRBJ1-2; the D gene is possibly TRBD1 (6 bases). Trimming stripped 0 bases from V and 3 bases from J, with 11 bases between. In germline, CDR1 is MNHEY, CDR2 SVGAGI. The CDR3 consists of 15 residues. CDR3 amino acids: CASSYSPGADYGYTF. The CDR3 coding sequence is TGTGCCAGCAGTTACTCGCCGGGGGCTGACTATGGCTACACCTTC.

Here the CDR3 DNA reads TGCAGCGTTGAAGATAGTAAGAACACTGAAGCTTTCTTT. It translates to CSVEDSKNTEAFF. V and J are TRBV29-1 and TRBJ1-1; D not resolved. Germline CDR1 SQVTM, CDR2 ANQGSEA. The V gene lost 0 bases and the J gene lost 1 base, with 6 bases spanning the gap. This CDR3 region has 13 residues.

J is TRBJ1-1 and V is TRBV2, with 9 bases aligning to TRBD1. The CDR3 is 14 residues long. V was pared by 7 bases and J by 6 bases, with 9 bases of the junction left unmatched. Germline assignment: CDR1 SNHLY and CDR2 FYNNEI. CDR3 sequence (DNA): TGTGCCAGCATAGTCGGACAGGGGTTATCTGAAGCTTTCTTT. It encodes CASIVGQGLSEAFF.

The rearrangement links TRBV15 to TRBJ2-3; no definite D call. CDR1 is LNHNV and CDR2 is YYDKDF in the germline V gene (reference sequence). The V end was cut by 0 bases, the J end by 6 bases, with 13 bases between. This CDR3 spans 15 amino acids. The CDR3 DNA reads TGTGCCACCAGCAGAGATCTGCAGGTGGGGGATACGCAGTATTTT. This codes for CATSRDLQVGDTQYF.

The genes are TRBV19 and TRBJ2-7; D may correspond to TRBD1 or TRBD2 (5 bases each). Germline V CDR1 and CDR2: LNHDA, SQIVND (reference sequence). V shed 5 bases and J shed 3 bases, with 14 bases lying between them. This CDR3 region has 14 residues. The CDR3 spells CASSLRDGYYEQYF. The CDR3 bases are TGTGCCAGTAGTTTACGGGACGGTTACTACGAGCAGTACTTC.

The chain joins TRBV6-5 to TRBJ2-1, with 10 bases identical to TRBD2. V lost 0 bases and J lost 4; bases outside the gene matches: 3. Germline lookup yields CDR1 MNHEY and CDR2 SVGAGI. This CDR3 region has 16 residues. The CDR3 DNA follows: TGTGCCAGCAGTTACTCGACACTAGCGGGGTACAATGAGCAGTTCTTC. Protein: CASSYSTLAGYNEQFF.

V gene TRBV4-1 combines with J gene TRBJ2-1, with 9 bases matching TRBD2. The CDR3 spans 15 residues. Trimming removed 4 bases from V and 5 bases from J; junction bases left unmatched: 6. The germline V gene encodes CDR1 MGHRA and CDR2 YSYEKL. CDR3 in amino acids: CASSPRLAEDNEQFF. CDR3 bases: TGCGCCAGCAGCCCCCGACTAGCGGAAGACAATGAGCAGTTCTTC.

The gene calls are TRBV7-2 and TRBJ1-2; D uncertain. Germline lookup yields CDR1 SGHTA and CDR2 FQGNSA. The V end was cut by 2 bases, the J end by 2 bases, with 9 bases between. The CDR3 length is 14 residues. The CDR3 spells CASSLTSENYGYTF. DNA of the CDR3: TGTGCCAGCAGCTTAACGTCCGAAAACTATGGCTACACCTTC.

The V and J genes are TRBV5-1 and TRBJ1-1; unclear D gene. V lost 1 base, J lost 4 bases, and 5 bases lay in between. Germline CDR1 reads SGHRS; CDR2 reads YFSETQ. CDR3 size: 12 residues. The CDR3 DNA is TGCGCCAGCAGCTTGAGGGCCACTGAAGCTTTCTTT. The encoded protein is CASSLRATEAFF.

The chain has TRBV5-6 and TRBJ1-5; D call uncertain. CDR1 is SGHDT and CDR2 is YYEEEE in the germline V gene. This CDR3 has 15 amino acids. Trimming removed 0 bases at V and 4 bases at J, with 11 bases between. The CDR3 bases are TGTGCCAGCAGCTTGGGAGGGTTGGGGAATCAGCCCCAGCATTTT. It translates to CASSLGGLGNQPQHF. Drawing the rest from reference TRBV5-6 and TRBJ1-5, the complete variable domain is DAGVTQSPTHLIKTRGQQVTLRCSPKSGHDTVSWYQQALGQGPQFIFQYYEEEERQRGNFPDRFSGHQFPNYSSELNVNALLLGDSALYLCASSLGGLGNQPQHFGDGTRLSIL.

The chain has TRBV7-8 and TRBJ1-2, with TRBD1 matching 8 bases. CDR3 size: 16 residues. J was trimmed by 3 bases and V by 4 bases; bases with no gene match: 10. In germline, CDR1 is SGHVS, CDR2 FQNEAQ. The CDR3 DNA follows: TGTGCCAGCAGCTCTTACGGACAGGGTTCTTACTATGGCTACACCTTC. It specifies CASSSYGQGSYYGYTF.

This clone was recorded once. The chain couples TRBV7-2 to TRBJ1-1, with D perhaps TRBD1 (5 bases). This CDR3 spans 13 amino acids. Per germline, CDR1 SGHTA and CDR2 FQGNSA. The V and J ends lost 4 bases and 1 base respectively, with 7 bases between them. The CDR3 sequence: CASSSDRNTEAFF. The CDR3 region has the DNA TGTGCCAGCAGCTCCGACAGGAACACTGAAGCTTTCTTT. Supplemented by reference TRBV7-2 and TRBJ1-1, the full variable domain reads GAGVSQSPSNKVTEKGKDVELRCDPISGHTALYWYRQSLGQGLEFLIYFQGNSAPDKSGLPSDRFSAERTGGSVSTLTIQRTQQEDSAVYLCASSSDRNTEAFFGQGTRLTVV.

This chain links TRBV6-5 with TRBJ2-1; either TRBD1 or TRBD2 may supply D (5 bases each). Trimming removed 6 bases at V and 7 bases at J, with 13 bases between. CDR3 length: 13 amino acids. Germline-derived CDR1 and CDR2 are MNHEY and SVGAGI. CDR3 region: CASSPGPVNEQFF. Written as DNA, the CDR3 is TGTGCCAGCAGCCCGGGACCTGTAAATGAGCAGTTCTTC.

CDR3 amino acids: CASSYSGSADGYTF. The CDR3 bases are TGTGCCAGCAGTTACTCTGGCAGTGCGGATGGCTACACCTTC. The J gene is TRBJ1-2, the V gene TRBV6-6; D gene uncertain. This CDR3 has 14 amino acids. The germline V gene has CDR1 MNHNY and CDR2 SVGAGI (reference sequence). V lost 0 bases and J 6 bases, leaving 11 bases between the germline ends.

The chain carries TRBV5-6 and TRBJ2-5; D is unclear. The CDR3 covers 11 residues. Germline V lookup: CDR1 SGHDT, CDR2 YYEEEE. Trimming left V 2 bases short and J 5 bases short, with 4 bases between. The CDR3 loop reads CASSFMETQYF. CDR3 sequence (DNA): TGTGCCAGCAGCTTCATGGAGACCCAGTACTTC.

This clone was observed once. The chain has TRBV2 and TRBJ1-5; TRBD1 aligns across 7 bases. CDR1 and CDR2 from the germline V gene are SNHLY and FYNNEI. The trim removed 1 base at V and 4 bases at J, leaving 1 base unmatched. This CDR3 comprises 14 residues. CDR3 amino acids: CASSEDRGNQPQHF. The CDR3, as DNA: TGTGCCAGCAGTGAAGACAGGGGAAATCAGCCCCAGCATTTT. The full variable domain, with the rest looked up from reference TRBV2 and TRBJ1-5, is EPEVTQTPSHQVTQMGQEVILRCVPISNHLYFYWYRQILGQKVEFLVSFYNNEISEKSEIFDDQFSVERPDGSNFTLKIRSTKLEDSAMYFCASSEDRGNQPQHFGDGTRLSIL.

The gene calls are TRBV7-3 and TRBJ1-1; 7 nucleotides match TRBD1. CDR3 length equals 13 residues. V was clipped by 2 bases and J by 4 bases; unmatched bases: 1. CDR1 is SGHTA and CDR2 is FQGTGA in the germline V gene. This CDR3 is CASSLGTATEAFF. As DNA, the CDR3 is TGTGCCAGCAGCTTAGGGACAGCCACTGAAGCTTTCTTT.

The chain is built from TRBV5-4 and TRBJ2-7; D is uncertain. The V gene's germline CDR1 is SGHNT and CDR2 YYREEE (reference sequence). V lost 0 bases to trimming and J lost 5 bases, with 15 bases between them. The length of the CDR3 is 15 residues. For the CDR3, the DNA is TGTGCCAGCAGCTTGGCGGGTTTGGCAGAGGACGAGCAGTACTTC. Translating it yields CASSLAGLAEDEQYF.

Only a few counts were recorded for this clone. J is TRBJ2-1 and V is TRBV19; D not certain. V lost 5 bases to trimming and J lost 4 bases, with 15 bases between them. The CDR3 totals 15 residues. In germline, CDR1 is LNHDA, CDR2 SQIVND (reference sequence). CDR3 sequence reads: CASSLLPLKYNEQFF. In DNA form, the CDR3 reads TGTGCCAGTAGTTTGCTACCACTTAAATACAATGAGCAGTTCTTC.

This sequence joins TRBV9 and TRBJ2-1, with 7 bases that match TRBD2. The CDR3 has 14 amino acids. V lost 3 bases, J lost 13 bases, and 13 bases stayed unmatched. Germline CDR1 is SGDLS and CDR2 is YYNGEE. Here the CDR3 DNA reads TGTGCCAGCAGCGCCCGAGGTAGGGAGGGAGGACAGTTCTTC. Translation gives CASSARGREGGQFF. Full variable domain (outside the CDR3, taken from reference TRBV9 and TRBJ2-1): DSGVTQTPKHLITATGQRVTLRCSPRSGDLSVYWYQQSLDQGLQFLIQYYNGEERAKGNILERFSAQQFPDLHSELNLSSLELGDSALYFCASSARGREGGQFFGPGTRLTVL.

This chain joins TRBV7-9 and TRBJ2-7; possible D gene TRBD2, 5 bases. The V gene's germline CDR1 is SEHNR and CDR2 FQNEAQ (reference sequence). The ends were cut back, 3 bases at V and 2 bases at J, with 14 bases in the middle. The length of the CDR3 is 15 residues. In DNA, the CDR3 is TGTGCCAGCAGCTTTCACACGGGATCAACCTACGAGCAGTACTTC. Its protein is CASSFHTGSTYEQYF.

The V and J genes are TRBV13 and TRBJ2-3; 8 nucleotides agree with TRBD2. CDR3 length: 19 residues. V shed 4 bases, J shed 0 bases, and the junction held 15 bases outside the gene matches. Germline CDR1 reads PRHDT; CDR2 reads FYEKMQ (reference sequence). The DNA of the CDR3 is TGTGCCAGCAGCTCCCCGGGAGGGGAAGCGGACTCGAGCACAGATACGCAGTATTTT. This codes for CASSSPGGEADSSTDTQYF. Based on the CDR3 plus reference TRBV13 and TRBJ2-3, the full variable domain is AAGVIQSPRHLIKEKRETATLKCYPIPRHDTVYWYQQGPGQDPQFLISFYEKMQSDKGSIPDRFSAQQFSDYHSELNMSSLELGDSALYFCASSSPGGEADSSTDTQYFGPGTRLTVL.

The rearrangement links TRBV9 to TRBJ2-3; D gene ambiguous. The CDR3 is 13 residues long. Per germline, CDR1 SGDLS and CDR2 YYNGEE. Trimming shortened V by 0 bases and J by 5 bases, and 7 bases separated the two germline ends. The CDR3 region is CASSVGPGDTQYF. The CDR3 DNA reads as TGTGCCAGCAGCGTAGGACCAGGAGATACGCAGTATTTT.

The DNA of the CDR3 is TGTGCCAGCAGTTCTCCCTCCGAGGGGGCAAAGGGGGAGACCCAGTACTTC. Residues: CASSSPSEGAKGETQYF. This chain uses TRBV5-4 with TRBJ2-5; 7 bases are shared with TRBD1. The V and J ends lost 5 bases and 5 bases, in that order; junction bases with no gene match: 18. The CDR3 runs to 17 residues. Germline V gene sequence: CDR1 SGHNT, CDR2 YYREEE (reference sequence).

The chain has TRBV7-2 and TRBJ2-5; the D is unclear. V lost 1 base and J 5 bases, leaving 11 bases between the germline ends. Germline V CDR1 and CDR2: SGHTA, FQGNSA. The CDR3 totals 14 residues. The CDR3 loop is CASSLGVGMETQYF. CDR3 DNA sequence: TGTGCCAGCAGCTTAGGAGTAGGGATGGAGACCCAGTACTTC.

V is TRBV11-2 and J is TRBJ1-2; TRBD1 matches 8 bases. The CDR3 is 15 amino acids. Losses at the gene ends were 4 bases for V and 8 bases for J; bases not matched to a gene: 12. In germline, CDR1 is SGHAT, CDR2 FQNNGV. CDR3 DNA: TGTGCCAGCAGCTCGGGACAGGTCCCGATTTACGGCTACACCTTC. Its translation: CASSSGQVPIYGYTF.

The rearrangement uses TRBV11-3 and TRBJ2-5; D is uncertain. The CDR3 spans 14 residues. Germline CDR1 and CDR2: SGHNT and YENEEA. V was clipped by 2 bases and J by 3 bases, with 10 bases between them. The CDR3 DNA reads TGTGCCAGCAGCTTAAGGTCGAAAGAAGAGACCCAGTACTTC. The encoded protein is CASSLRSKEETQYF.